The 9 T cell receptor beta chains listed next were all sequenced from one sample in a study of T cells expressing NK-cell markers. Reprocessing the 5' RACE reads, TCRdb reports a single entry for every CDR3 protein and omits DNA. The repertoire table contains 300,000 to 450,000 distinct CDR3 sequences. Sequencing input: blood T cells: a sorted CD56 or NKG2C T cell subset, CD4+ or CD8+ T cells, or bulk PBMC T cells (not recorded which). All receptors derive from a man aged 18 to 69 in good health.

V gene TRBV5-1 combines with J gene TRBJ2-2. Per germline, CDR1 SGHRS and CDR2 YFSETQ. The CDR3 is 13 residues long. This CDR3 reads CASSLGNTGELFF.

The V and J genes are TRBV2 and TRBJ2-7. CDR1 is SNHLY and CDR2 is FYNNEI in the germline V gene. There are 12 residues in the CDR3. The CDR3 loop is CASSVLSFEQYF.

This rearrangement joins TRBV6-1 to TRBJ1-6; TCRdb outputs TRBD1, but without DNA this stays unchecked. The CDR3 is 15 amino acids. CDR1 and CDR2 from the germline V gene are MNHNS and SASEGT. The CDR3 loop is CASSEEQGIRSPLHF.

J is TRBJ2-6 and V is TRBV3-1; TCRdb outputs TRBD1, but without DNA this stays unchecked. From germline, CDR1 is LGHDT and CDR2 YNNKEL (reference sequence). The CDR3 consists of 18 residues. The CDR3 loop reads CASSSPLYDNSGANVLTF.

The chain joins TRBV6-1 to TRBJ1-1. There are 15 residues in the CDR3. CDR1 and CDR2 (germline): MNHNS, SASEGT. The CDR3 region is CASNSPRDPHTEAFF.

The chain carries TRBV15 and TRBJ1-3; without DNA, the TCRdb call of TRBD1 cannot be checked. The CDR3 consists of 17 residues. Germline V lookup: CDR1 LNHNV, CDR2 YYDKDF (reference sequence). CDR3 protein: CATSRDLAGAAGNTIYF.

CDR3 amino acids: CASQGLAGRGHEQFF. The chain is built from TRBV6-1 and TRBJ2-1; absent DNA, TCRdb's TRBD2 call cannot be checked. The CDR3 has 15 amino acids. CDR1 and CDR2 (germline): MNHNS, SASEGT.

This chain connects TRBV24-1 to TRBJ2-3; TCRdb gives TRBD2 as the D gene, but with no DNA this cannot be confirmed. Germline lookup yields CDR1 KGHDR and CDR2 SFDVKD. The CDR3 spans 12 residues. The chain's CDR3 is CATAEGADTQYF.

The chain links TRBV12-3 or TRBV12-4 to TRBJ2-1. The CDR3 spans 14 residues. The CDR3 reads CASSLIGVYNEQFF.